Listed here are 21 T cell receptor beta chains from one sample, sequenced in a study of response to subunit inactivated influenza vaccine. One entry per CDR3 protein results from TCRdb running MiXCR on the RT-PCR reads. The top ten clones hold 11% of a sample with about 650,000 distinct CDR3 sequences, 15% to 19% of them seen once. The sample here was PBMCs from blood, taken roughly 12 days after vaccination. These receptors all stem from a man in his forties or fifties who received an inactivated influenza vaccine.

CDR3 residues: CASSLANGAAGYTF. The CDR3 coding sequence is TGTGCCAGCAGCTTAGCGAACGGCGCCGCGGGCTACACCTTC. The chain is built from TRBV7-9 and TRBJ1-2; no reliable D call. CDR1 is SEHNR, CDR2 FQNEAQ, per germline (reference sequence). V lost 0 bases to trimming and J lost 8 bases, with 13 bases between them. This CDR3 is built from 14 residues.

In its sample, this clonotype was seen a few times. V gene TRBV5-1 combines with J gene TRBJ2-2, with D possibly matching TRBD2 (5 bases). This CDR3 spans 18 amino acids. V was shortened by 0 bases and J by 4 bases, with 19 bases between the two germline ends. Per the germline V gene, CDR1 is SGHRS and CDR2 is YFSETQ. The chain's CDR3 is CASSLGGGPPAGTGELFF. The DNA of the CDR3 is TGCGCCAGCAGCTTGGGGGGTGGCCCCCCGGCGGGCACCGGGGAGCTGTTTTTT.

The chain uses TRBV2 and TRBJ1-4; TRBD1 is a possible D gene (6 bases). This CDR3 has 15 amino acids. Looked up from germline, CDR1 is SNHLY and CDR2 is FYNNEI. V gave up 7 bases and J gave up 3 bases, with 15 bases separating them. The CDR3 sequence is CASIATGTPNEKLFF. DNA of the CDR3: TGTGCCAGCATCGCAACGGGGACACCTAATGAAAAACTGTTTTTT.

V usage is TRBV6-5 and J usage is TRBJ2-7; a weak D match, TRBD2 (6 bases). Germline V gives CDR1 MNHEY, CDR2 SVGAGI. The CDR3 contains 15 residues. With 0 bases removed from V and 3 bases from J, the gap between germline ends came to 12 bases. Here the CDR3 reads CASSYSAGKGYEQYF. The CDR3, as DNA: TGTGCCAGCAGTTACTCGGCGGGGAAGGGCTACGAGCAGTACTTC.

The J gene is TRBJ2-7, the V gene TRBV7-8; D remains ambiguous. The CDR3 contains 15 residues. Germline V CDR1 and CDR2: SGHVS, FQNEAQ. V shed 5 bases and J shed 3 bases, with 17 bases lying between them. The CDR3 loop reads CASSVEFSPNYEQYF. Here the CDR3 DNA reads TGTGCCAGCAGCGTTGAGTTCTCACCAAACTACGAGCAGTACTTC.

This clonotype was seen ten or more times. This rearrangement joins TRBV9 to TRBJ2-7; TRBD2 is a possible D gene (5 bases). CDR3 length: 15 amino acids. In germline, CDR1 is SGDLS, CDR2 YYNGEE. The ends were cut back, 4 bases at V and 3 bases at J, with 17 bases in the middle. The CDR3 protein is CASSPSGALRYEQYF. The CDR3 nucleotides read TGTGCCAGCAGCCCCAGCGGAGCCCTTCGCTACGAGCAGTACTTC.

This clonotype was seen a handful of times. The chain is built from TRBV27 and TRBJ2-2, with a weak D call TRBD2 (6 bases). Trimming stripped 10 bases from V and 2 bases from J, with 11 bases between. Germline CDR1 and CDR2: MNHEY and SMNVEV (reference sequence). The CDR3 runs 13 residues. The CDR3 nucleotides read TGTGCCACCAGGGACTTTAACACCGGGGAGCTGTTTTTT. The encoded protein is CATRDFNTGELFF.

The V and J genes are TRBV7-9 and TRBJ1-5; no reliable D call. Germline V gene sequence: CDR1 SEHNR, CDR2 FQNEAQ (reference sequence). The V end lost 0 bases, the J end lost 1 base, and 10 bases lay between the germline ends. The CDR3 totals 16 residues. The CDR3 loop is CASSLADNLSNQPQHF. CDR3 coding DNA: TGTGCCAGCAGCTTAGCAGACAACCTGAGCAATCAGCCCCAGCATTTT.

This clonotype was observed at least ten times. The genes are TRBV12-3 or TRBV12-4 and TRBJ1-2; D uncertain. Deletions cut 5 bases from V and 5 bases from J, with 12 bases between. The CDR3 runs 13 residues. The CDR3 loop reads CASSPRPRYGYTF. Here the CDR3 DNA reads TGTGCCAGCAGTCCGCGACCGCGGTATGGCTACACCTTC.

This clonotype was seen only a few times. The chain recombines TRBV6-5 with TRBJ1-5; D is ambiguous. This CDR3 has 14 residues. Germline CDR1 MNHEY, CDR2 SVGAGI. Trimming shortened V by 2 bases and J by 0 bases, and 5 bases separated the two germline ends. This CDR3 is CASSYHVSNQPQHF. Written as DNA, the CDR3 is TGTGCCAGCAGTTACCACGTTAGCAATCAGCCCCAGCATTTT.

The chain has TRBV7-2 and TRBJ2-7; D perhaps matches TRBD2 (6 bases). This CDR3 spans 15 amino acids. V was clipped by 2 bases and J by 4 bases, with 15 bases between them. CDR1 is SGHTA, CDR2 FQGNSA, per germline. DNA of the CDR3: TGTGCCAGCAGCTTACCTTCAGGGACTCGGTACGAGCAGTACTTC. Translated: CASSLPSGTRYEQYF.

This clonotype has only a few counts. V usage is TRBV12-3 or TRBV12-4 and J usage is TRBJ2-4; a weak D match, TRBD1 (5 bases). V lost 3 bases and J lost 15, with 12 bases in between. CDR3 length: 11 amino acids. CDR3 region: CASSFGQDRYF. The CDR3 bases are TGTGCCAGCAGTTTCGGACAAGATCGGTACTTC.

Many counts were recorded for this clonotype. The chain couples TRBV3-1 to TRBJ2-1; unclear D gene. Per the germline V gene, CDR1 is LGHDT and CDR2 is YNNKEL (reference sequence). The length of the CDR3 is 11 residues. V lost 4 bases, J lost 10 bases, and 8 bases lay in between. CDR3 coding DNA: TGTGCCAGCAGCCTCCTAAGCGAGCAGTTCTTC. Amino acids: CASSLLSEQFF.

This clonotype was counted a few times. J is TRBJ1-5 and V is TRBV20-1, with a tentative D call TRBD1 (5 bases). The CDR3 runs 15 residues. Germline CDR1 is DFQATT and CDR2 is SNEGSKA (reference sequence). Trimming shortened V by 3 bases and J by 3 bases, and 15 bases separated the two germline ends. CDR3 in amino acids: CSASAIGGTNQPQHF. The CDR3 coding sequence is TGCAGTGCTAGCGCTATTGGGGGTACCAATCAGCCCCAGCATTTT.

The rearrangement links TRBV12-3 or TRBV12-4 to TRBJ2-7; no clear D. V lost 6 bases to trimming and J lost 3 bases, with 9 bases between them. This CDR3 region has 12 residues. CDR3 residues: CASSRQNYEQYF. The CDR3 DNA reads TGTGCCAGCAGCAGACAAAACTACGAGCAGTACTTC.

This chain links TRBV20-1 with TRBJ2-5; D is ambiguous. V was pared by 5 bases and J by 2 bases, with 15 bases between. This CDR3 contains 14 residues. CDR1 is DFQATT and CDR2 is SNEGSKA in the germline V gene (reference sequence). The CDR3 loop reads CSAQRVGRQETQYF. CDR3 bases: TGCAGTGCTCAGCGAGTCGGTCGACAAGAGACCCAGTACTTC.

In its sample, this clonotype was seen a few times. The chain is built from TRBV10-2 and TRBJ2-1, with TRBD2 matching over 13 bases. V shed 5 bases and J 4 bases; nucleotides not matched to a gene: 5. CDR1 WSHSY and CDR2 SAAADI come from the germline V gene. The CDR3 runs 16 residues. In nucleotides, the CDR3 is TGCGCCAGCAGTAGACTAGCGGGGGGCACTTACAATGAGCAGTTCTTC. Its translation is CASSRLAGGTYNEQFF.

This clonotype was seen a handful of times. CDR3 nucleotide sequence: TGCGCCAGCAGCCAAGGAGGGGAGAACACTGAAGCTTTCTTT. This translates into CASSQGGENTEAFF. The chain has TRBV4-3 and TRBJ1-1; perhaps TRBD1 as D (5 bases). Germline V CDR1 and CDR2: LGHNA, YSLEER. The CDR3 runs 14 residues. The V end lost 1 base, the J end lost 1 base, and 7 bases lay between the germline ends.

This clonotype was seen many times. The J gene is TRBJ2-4, the V gene TRBV20-1; D is unclear. In germline, CDR1 is DFQATT, CDR2 SNEGSKA (reference sequence). CDR3 length: 13 amino acids. V lost 7 bases to trimming and J lost 0 bases, with 10 bases between them. CDR3 amino acids: CSVEDRAKNIQYF. CDR3 coding DNA: TGCAGTGTTGAGGACCGAGCCAAAAACATTCAGTACTTC.

The chain uses TRBV20-1 and TRBJ2-5; 7 nucleotides line up with TRBD1. The CDR3 runs 13 residues. Losses at the gene ends were 4 bases for V and 1 base for J; bases not matched to a gene: 3. The germline CDR1 and CDR2 sequences are DFQATT and SNEGSKA (reference sequence). This CDR3 is CSATRQGQETQYF. DNA for the CDR3: TGCAGTGCTACCCGACAGGGCCAAGAGACCCAGTACTTC.

The chain carries TRBV4-1 and TRBJ1-5; the D is unclear. Germline V gene lookup returns CDR1 MGHRA and CDR2 YSYEKL. This CDR3 spans 17 amino acids. V was shortened by 0 bases and J by 1 base, with 13 bases between the two germline ends. The CDR3 sequence is CASSQDSGGKSNQPQHF. DNA of the CDR3: TGCGCCAGCAGCCAAGATTCGGGAGGGAAAAGCAATCAGCCCCAGCATTTT.